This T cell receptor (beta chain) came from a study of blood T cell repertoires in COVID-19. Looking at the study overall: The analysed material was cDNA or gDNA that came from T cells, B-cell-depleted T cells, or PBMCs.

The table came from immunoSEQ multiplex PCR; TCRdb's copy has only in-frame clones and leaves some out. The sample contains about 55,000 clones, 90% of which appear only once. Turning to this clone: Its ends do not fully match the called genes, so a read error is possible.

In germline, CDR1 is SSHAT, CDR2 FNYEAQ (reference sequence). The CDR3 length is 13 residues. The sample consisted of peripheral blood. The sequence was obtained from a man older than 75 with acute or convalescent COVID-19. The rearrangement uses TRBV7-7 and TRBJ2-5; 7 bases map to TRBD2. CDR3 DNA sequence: TGTGCTAGCAGCCGGGACTACCTAGAGACCCAGTACTTC. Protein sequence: CASSRDYLETQYF.